This TCR beta chain was captured by sequencing in a study of PD-1 blockade in classical Hodgkin lymphoma. The germline CDR1 and CDR2 sequences are LNHDA and SQIVND (reference sequence). Trimming cost V 3 bases and J 1 base, with 9 bases left between them. The CDR3 has 14 amino acids. Repertoires were generated with immunoSEQ multiplex PCR, while TCRdb's copy carries only in-frame clones and drops some. The table records approximately 17,000 clones, over 75% of them present only once. The time point here: newly diagnosed, previously untreated cHL patient sample. Comparison came from newly diagnosed, untreated classical Hodgkin lymphoma PBMCs. Study-wide results and limits: The repertoire differences lack a defined cause, possibly disease activity or prior therapy. Compared with healthy donors, newly diagnosed patients reportedly showed lower baseline TCR diversity.

Comments on this clone: The antigen remains unidentified. The sample contains more than one DNA sequence encoding this CDR3.

Sequencing was performed on peripheral blood mononuclear cells (PBMCs). The V and J genes are TRBV19 and TRBJ1-1; no reliable D call. The sequence was obtained from a human donor with classical Hodgkin lymphoma. CDR3 DNA sequence: TGTGCCAGTAGTATCTCCCTGGGGAACACTGAAGCTTTCTTT. It encodes CASSISLGNTEAFF.